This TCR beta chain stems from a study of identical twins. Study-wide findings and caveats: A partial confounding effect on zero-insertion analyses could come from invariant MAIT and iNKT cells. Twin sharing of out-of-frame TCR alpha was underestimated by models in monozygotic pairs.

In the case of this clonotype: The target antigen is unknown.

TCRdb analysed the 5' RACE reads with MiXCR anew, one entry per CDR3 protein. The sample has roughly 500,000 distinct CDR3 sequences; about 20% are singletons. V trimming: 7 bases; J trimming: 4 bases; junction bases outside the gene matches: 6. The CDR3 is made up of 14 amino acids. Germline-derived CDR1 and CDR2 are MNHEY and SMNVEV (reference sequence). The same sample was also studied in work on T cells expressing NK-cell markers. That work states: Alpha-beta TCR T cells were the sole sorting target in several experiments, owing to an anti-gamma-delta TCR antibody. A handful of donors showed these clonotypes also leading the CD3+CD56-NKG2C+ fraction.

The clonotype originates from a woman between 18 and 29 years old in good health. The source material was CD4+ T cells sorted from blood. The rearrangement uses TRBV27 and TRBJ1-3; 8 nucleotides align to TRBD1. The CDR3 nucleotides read TGTGCCAGCAAAACAGGGGGGGAAGGAAACACCATATATTTT. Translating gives CASKTGGEGNTIYF.